Shown below are 5 T cell receptor beta chains from a single sample sequenced in a study of blood T cell repertoires in COVID-19. The table came from immunoSEQ multiplex PCR; TCRdb's copy has only in-frame clones and leaves some out. The sample carries about 300,000 clones, 70% to 90% recorded once. Sequenced material: PBMCs or T cells enriched from blood (not recorded which). Receptors originate from a man aged 30-40 years who had recovered from COVID-19.

CDR3 amino acids: CAISGTPLNTEAFF. Here the CDR3 DNA reads TGTGCCATCAGCGGGACACCACTGAACACTGAAGCTTTCTTT. The rearrangement joins TRBV10-3 to TRBJ1-1, with a weak D call TRBD1 (6 bases). The length of the CDR3 is 14 residues. Between the trimmed V and J ends, which lost 6 bases and 0 bases, there was a span of 11 bases. Germline V gene data show CDR1 as ENHRY and CDR2 as SYGVKD.

The chain joins TRBV6-5 to TRBJ2-7; maybe TRBD2 (5 bases). With 7 bases removed from V and 2 bases from J, the gap between germline ends came to 12 bases. This CDR3 spans 13 amino acids. CDR1 and CDR2 (germline): MNHEY, SVGAGI. The CDR3 protein is CASIGPGTYEQYF. In nucleotides, the CDR3 is TGTGCCAGCATCGGCCCCGGGACCTACGAGCAGTACTTC.

The J gene is TRBJ1-1, the V gene TRBV7-9, with D possibly TRBD1 on 5 matching bases. Deletions cut 2 bases from V and 4 bases from J, with 11 bases between. This CDR3 has 14 amino acids. The germline CDR1 and CDR2 sequences are SEHNR and FQNEAQ (reference sequence). The CDR3 reads CASSLSAGGTEAFF. The DNA of the CDR3 is TGTGCCAGCAGCTTAAGTGCGGGGGGCACTGAAGCTTTCTTT.

The V gene is TRBV4-1, the J gene TRBJ1-3; 8 nucleotides align to TRBD1. CDR1 and CDR2 from the germline V gene are MGHRA and YSYEKL. V was clipped by 6 bases and J by 0 bases; unmatched bases: 4. The CDR3 consists of 15 residues. The CDR3 spells CASSRQGTSGNTIYF. The DNA of the CDR3 is TGCGCCAGCAGTCGACAGGGGACCTCTGGAAACACCATATATTTT.

V usage is TRBV30 and J usage is TRBJ2-3, with 10 bases that match TRBD1. The CDR3 sequence is 18 residues long. Per the germline V gene, CDR1 is GTSNPN and CDR2 is SVGIG (reference sequence). J was trimmed by 3 bases and V by 5 bases; bases with no gene match: 17. The CDR3: CAWFRPELGTGVTDTQYF. DNA for the CDR3: TGTGCCTGGTTCAGGCCCGAGCTCGGGACAGGGGTAACAGATACGCAGTATTTT.